The 10 T cell receptor beta chains given below trace back to one sample, sequenced in a study of shared clonotypes between healthy human individuals (TCRdb year 2020). The library relied on the immunoSEQ multiplex PCR assay. TCRdb carries this immuneACCESS record with in-frame sequences only. Its versions omit some clonotypes, under half of them owing to an unresolved V gene in the studies checked, with the rest unexplained. In all, the sample holds under 1,100,000 clones, and approximately 80% of those were seen once. 0.5% to 0.65% of the sample lies in the top ten. Specimen: memory CD4+ T cells from PBMCs. According to the study, the label for this sample's cell subset or site signals: CD45RA-negative fraction. These TCRs come from a man aged 18 to 35 in good health. Some clones in this sample may be carry-over from other donors' samples.

The chain joins TRBV14 to TRBJ1-3; no definite D call. V gave up 0 bases and J gave up 4 bases, with 10 bases separating them. This CDR3 has 15 residues. CDR1 and CDR2 from the germline V gene are SGHDN and FVKESK. CDR3 loop: CASSQDLSSGNTIYF. The CDR3 DNA reads as TGTGCCAGCAGCCAAGATCTCTCCTCGGGAAACACCATATATTTT.

This chain connects TRBV4-1 to TRBJ2-1; the D gene is possibly TRBD1 (6 bases). This CDR3 is built from 11 residues. CDR1 and CDR2 (germline): MGHRA, YSYEKL. Trimming removed 5 bases at V and 14 bases at J, with 13 bases between. CDR3 DNA sequence: TGCGCCAGCAGCGATCTTACAGGGAAGTTCTTC. This translates into CASSDLTGKFF.

The gene calls are TRBV4-2 and TRBJ1-2; 8 bases fit TRBD1. CDR1 is LGHNA and CDR2 is YNFKEQ in the germline V gene. The CDR3 consists of 13 residues. With V trimmed by 8 bases and J by 3 bases, 5 bases remained unmatched. The CDR3 nucleotides are TGTGCCAGCGGGTCGGACAGGGACTATGGCTACACCTTC. Its protein is CASGSDRDYGYTF.

V and J are TRBV30 and TRBJ2-7; 10 nucleotides match TRBD1. V was pared by 5 bases and J by 4 bases, with 5 bases of the junction left unmatched. CDR1 is GTSNPN and CDR2 is SVGIG in the germline V gene (reference sequence). The CDR3 has 13 amino acids. The CDR3 sequence is CAWVGQGGYEQYF. In nucleotides, the CDR3 is TGTGCCTGGGTAGGACAGGGGGGTTACGAGCAGTACTTC.

This clone was picked up one time. The chain links TRBV6-5 to TRBJ1-2; 7 bases align to TRBD1. The germline V gene has CDR1 MNHEY and CDR2 SVGAGI. This CDR3 has 15 residues. V dropped 4 bases and J dropped 5; count of bases not matched to a gene: 10. The CDR3 is CASSSPDRAQYGYTF. As DNA, the CDR3 is TGTGCCAGCAGTTCCCCCGACAGGGCGCAGTATGGCTACACCTTC.

The V call is TRBV6-1, the J call TRBJ2-2; TRBD1 might be the D (6 bases). The CDR3 contains 15 residues. Trimming removed 10 bases at V and 7 bases at J, with 22 bases between. Germline CDR1 and CDR2: MNHNS and SASEGT. CDR3 region: CATPLSWGRIGELFF. DNA of the CDR3: TGTGCCACCCCTCTTTCGTGGGGGCGGATCGGGGAGCTGTTTTTT.

The chain is built from TRBV7-9 and TRBJ2-1; 10 bases align to TRBD2. Germline V gene data show CDR1 as SEHNR and CDR2 as FQNEAQ (reference sequence). V trimming: 5 bases; J trimming: 8 bases; junction bases outside the gene matches: 9. The CDR3 sequence is 15 residues long. CDR3 amino acids: CASSHGSGRAYEQFF. The CDR3 DNA reads as TGTGCCAGCAGCCACGGAAGCGGGAGGGCCTATGAGCAGTTCTTC.

This clone has at least ten counts. The sample has other DNA sequences that encode this CDR3 too. V and J are TRBV30 and TRBJ2-2, with D hard to call. The CDR3 consists of 12 residues. The germline V gene encodes CDR1 GTSNPN and CDR2 SVGIG (reference sequence). V lost 0 bases, J lost 3 bases, and 2 bases lay in between. Here the CDR3 reads CAWSVHTGELFF. Written as DNA, the CDR3 is TGTGCCTGGAGTGTACACACCGGGGAGCTGTTTTTT.

The chain links TRBV28 to TRBJ1-4; D is perhaps TRBD1 (5 bases). The germline V and J ends were trimmed by 6 bases and 0 bases, with 11 bases remaining between them. The germline V gene encodes CDR1 MDHEN and CDR2 SYDVKM. This CDR3 region has 15 residues. CDR3 in DNA: TGTGCCAGCAGCCGCGGGGGTGCAACTAATGAAAAACTGTTTTTT. It yields the protein CASSRGGATNEKLFF.

This clone was detected once. The J gene is TRBJ2-4, the V gene TRBV28; TRBD2 aligns across 10 bases. V shed 4 bases and J 6 bases; nucleotides not matched to a gene: 18. Germline CDR1 and CDR2: MDHEN and SYDVKM. The CDR3 is made up of 19 amino acids. CDR3 bases: TGTGCCAGCAGTTCACACCCCAGCGGTAGCGGGAGGCCGGGAAACATTCAGTACTTC. Residues: CASSSHPSGSGRPGNIQYF. Based on the CDR3 plus reference TRBV28 and TRBJ2-4, the full variable domain is DVKVTQSSRYLVKRTGEKVFLECVQDMDHENMFWYRQDPGLGLRLIYFSYDVKMKEKGDIPEGYSVSREKKERFSLILESASTNQTSMYLCASSSHPSGSGRPGNIQYFGAGTRLSVL.